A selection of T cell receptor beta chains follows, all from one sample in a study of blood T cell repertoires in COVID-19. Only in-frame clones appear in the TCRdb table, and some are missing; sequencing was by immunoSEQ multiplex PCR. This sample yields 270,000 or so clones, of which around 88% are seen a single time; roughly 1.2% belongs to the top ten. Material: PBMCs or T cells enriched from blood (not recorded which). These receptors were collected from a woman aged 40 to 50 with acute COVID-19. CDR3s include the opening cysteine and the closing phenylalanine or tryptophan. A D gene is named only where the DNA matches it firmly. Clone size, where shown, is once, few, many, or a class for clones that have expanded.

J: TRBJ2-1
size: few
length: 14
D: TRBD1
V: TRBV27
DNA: TGTGCCAGCACGCGGACAGGAGCGTACCGCGAGCAGTTCTTC
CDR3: CASTRTGAYREQFF

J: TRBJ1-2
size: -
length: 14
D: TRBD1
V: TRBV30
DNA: TGTGCCTGGAGAAAGCAGGGGGCTAACTATGGCTACACCTTC
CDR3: CAWRKQGANYGYTF

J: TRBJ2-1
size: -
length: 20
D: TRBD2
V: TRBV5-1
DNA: TGCGCCAGCAGCTTGGGCGGTGAGGGAGCGGGGTTAAGCTCCTACAATGAGCAGTTCTTC
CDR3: CASSLGGEGAGLSSYNEQFF

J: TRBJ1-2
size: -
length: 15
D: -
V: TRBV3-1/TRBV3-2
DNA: TGTGCCAGCAGCCCTAATTTGGGCAGCCCGGAAGGCTACACCTTC
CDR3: CASSPNLGSPEGYTF

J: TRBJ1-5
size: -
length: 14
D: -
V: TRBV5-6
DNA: TGTGCCAGCAGCTTATCTTGGGCGTCTCAGCCCCAGCATTTT
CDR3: CASSLSWASQPQHF

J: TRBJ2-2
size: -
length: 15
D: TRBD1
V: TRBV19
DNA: TGTGCCAGTAGGACCGGGACAGGGAACACCGGGGAGCTGTTTTTT
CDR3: CASRTGTGNTGELFF

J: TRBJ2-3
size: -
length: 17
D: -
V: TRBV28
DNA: TGTGCCAGCAGTCCCGGGGGTAGGGGCCGGAGCACAGATACGCAGTATTTT
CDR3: CASSPGGRGRSTDTQYF

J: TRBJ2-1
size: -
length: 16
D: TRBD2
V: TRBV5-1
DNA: TGCGCCAGCAGCTTGTCAAGCGGGAGGTCCTACAATGAGCAGTTCTTC
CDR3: CASSLSSGRSYNEQFF

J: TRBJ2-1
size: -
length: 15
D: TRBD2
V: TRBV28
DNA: TGTGCCAGCAGTTTAATACTAGCGGGAGGCTATGAGCAGTTCTTC
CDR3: CASSLILAGGYEQFF

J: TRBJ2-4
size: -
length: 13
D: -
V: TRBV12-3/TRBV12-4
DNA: TGTGCCAGCAGCACCCAAGTCCGGAACATTCAGTACTTC
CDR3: CASSTQVRNIQYF

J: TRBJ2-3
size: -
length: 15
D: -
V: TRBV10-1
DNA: TGCGCCAGCAGTGGATCCGGCGGGAACACAGATACGCAGTATTTT
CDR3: CASSGSGGNTDTQYF

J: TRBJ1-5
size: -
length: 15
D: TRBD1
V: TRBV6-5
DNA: TGTGCCAGCAGCCCCGGGACAGGGGGTTTGCAGCCCCAGCATTTT
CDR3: CASSPGTGGLQPQHF

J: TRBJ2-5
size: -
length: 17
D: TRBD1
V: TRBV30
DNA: TGTGCCTATCTCAGGGGGACAGCTAACGACGAACAAGAGACCCAGTACTTC
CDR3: CAYLRGTANDEQETQYF

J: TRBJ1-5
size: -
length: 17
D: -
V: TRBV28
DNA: TGTGCCAGCACGAGTTCCACCGAGATCGTTAGCAATCAGCCCCAGCATTTT
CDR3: CASTSSTEIVSNQPQHF

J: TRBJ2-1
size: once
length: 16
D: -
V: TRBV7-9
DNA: TGTGCCAGCAGCTTACAAGTGTTCTACTCCTACAATGAGCAGTTCTTC
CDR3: CASSLQVFYSYNEQFF

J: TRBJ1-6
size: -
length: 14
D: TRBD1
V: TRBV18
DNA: TGTGCCAGCTCACCTGACAGGGCTAATTCACCCCTCCACTTT
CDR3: CASSPDRANSPLHF

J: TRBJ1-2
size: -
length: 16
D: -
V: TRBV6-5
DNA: TGTGCCAGCAGTTACTCGCGTCTAGCGGGTAACTATGGCTACACCTTC
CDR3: CASSYSRLAGNYGYTF

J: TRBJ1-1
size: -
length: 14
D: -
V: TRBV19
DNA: TGTGCCAGTAGTACGACAGGTAAGAGCACTGAAGCTTTCTTT
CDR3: CASSTTGKSTEAFF

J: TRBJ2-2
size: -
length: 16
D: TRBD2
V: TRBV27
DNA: TGTGCCAGCAGTCCTGGGCCGACTAGCGGGACCGGGGAGCTGTTTTTT
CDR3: CASSPGPTSGTGELFF

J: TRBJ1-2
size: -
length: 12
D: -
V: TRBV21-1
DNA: TGTGCCAGCAGTGACAGGGGGTGCGGCTACACCTTC
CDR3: CASSDRGCGYTF

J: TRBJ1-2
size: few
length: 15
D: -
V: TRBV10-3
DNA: TGTGCCATCAGTGATAGACAGAATCTTAACTATGGCTACACCTTC
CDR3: CAISDRQNLNYGYTF

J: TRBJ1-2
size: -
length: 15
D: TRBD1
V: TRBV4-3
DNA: TGCGCCAGCAGCCAAGATGGGGGACAGGTCTATGGCTACACCTTC
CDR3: CASSQDGGQVYGYTF

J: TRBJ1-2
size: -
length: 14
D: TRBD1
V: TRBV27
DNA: TGTGCCAGCAGTTCAAACACAGGGGTGGGTGGCTACACCTTC
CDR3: CASSSNTGVGGYTF

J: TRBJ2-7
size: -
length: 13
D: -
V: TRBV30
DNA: TGTGCCTGGAGCCCGAGCGTTAGCTACGAGCAGTACTTC
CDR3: CAWSPSVSYEQYF

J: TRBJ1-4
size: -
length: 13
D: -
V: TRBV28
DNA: TGTGCCAGCTCGACAGCAACTAATGAAAAACTGTTTTTT
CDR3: CASSTATNEKLFF

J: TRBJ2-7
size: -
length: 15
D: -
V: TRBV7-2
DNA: TGTGCCAGCAGCTTAGGCGGTTTCATCGACTACGAGCAGTACTTC
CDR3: CASSLGGFIDYEQYF

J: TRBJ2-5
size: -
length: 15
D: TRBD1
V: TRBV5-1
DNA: TGCGCCAGCAGACCATCGACAGGGGACGGTCAGACCCAGTACTTC
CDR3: CASRPSTGDGQTQYF

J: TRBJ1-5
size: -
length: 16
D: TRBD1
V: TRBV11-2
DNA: TGTGCCAGCAGCTTAACCGTGGACAGGGGGCAACAGCCCCAGCATTTT
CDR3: CASSLTVDRGQQPQHF

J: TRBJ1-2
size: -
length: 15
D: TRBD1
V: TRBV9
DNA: TGTGCCAGCAGCGTAGGGGCAGGGGGCAGTAGGGGCTACACCTTC
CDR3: CASSVGAGGSRGYTF

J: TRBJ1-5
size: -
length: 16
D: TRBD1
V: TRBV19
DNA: TGTGCCAGTAGTACTTTCCCCGGGACAGATAATCAGCCCCAGCATTTT
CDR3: CASSTFPGTDNQPQHF

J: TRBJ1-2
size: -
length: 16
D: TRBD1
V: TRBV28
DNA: TGTGCCAGCAGTCAACCGGGACAGGGGGCGATTGATGGCTACACCTTC
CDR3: CASSQPGQGAIDGYTF

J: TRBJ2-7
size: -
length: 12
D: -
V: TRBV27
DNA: TGTGCCAGCAGCCGAAGCGGGTACGAGCAGTACTTC
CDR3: CASSRSGYEQYF

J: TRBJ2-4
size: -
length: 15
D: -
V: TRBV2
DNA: TGTGCCAGCAGTACGTCAGATTGGTCCAAAAACATTCAGTACTTC
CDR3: CASSTSDWSKNIQYF

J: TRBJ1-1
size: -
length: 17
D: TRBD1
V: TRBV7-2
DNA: TGTGCCAGCAGCCCCCCCCCGGGACAGGGAATGAACACTGAAGCTTTCTTT
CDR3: CASSPPPGQGMNTEAFF

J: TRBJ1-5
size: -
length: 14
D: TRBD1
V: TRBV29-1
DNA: TGCAGCGTTTCGTCGGGACAGGGCAATCAGCCCCAGCATTTT
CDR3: CSVSSGQGNQPQHF

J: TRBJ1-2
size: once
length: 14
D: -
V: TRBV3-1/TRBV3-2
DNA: TGTGCCAGCAGCCAAGAGGGCACTCCGGGGGGCTACACCTTC
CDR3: CASSQEGTPGGYTF

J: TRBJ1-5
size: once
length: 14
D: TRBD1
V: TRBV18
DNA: TGTGCCAGCTCACCACCGGGACAGCCTCAGCCCCAGCATTTT
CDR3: CASSPPGQPQPQHF

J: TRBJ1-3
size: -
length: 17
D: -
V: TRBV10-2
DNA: TGCGCCAGCAGCGACGACGTTGCACGGGGGTCTGGAAACACCATATATTTT
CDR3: CASSDDVARGSGNTIYF

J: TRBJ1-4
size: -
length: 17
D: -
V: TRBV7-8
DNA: TGTGCCAGCAGCTTAGTTGGCACCCGAGGAGCTAATGAAAAACTGTTTTTT
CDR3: CASSLVGTRGANEKLFF

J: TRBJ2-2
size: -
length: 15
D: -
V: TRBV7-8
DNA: TGTGCCAGCAGCAGAGGGACAACGCGGGGGGGGGAGCTGTTTTTT
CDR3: CASSRGTTRGGELFF

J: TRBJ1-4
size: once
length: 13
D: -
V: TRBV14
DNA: TGTGCCAGCAGCCCTACAGGGAGTGAAAAACTGTTTTTT
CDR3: CASSPTGSEKLFF

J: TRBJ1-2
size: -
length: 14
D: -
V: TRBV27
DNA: TGTGCCAGCAGCAGGTTTAAGGCTGGCTATGGCTACACCTTC
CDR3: CASSRFKAGYGYTF

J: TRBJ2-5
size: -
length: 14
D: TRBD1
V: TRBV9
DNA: TGTGCCAGCAGCGACTGGACAGGGGGTCAGACCCAGTACTTC
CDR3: CASSDWTGGQTQYF

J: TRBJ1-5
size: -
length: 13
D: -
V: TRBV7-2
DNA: TGTGCCAGCAGCTTCAGCGGCAATCAGCCCCAGCATTTT
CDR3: CASSFSGNQPQHF

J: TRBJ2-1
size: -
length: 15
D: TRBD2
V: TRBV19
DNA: TGTGCCAGTACCAAAGGCGGGAGCTTCACCAATGAGCAGTTCTTC
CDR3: CASTKGGSFTNEQFF

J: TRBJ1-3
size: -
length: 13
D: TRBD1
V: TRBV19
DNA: TGTGCAGTACGGACAGGGGCAGGAAACACCATATATTTT
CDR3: CAVRTGAGNTIYF

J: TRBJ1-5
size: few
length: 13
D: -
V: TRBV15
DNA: TGTGCCACCAGCGACAGTCAAGGGCAGCCCCAGCATTTT
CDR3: CATSDSQGQPQHF

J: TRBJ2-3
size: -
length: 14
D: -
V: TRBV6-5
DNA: TGTGCCAGCAGGGCGGCGGGGAGGAGAGATACGCAGTATTTT
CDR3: CASRAAGRRDTQYF

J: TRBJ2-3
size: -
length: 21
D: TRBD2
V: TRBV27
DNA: TGTGCCAGCAGTTTATCTTATTACCCGGGACTAGCGGGAGGGGACGCAGATACGCAGTATTTT
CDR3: CASSLSYYPGLAGGDADTQYF

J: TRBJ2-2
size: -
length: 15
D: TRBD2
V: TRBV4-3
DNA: TGCGCCAGCAGCCCCCGCGGGAGAAGGACCGGGGAGCTGTTTTTT
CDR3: CASSPRGRRTGELFF

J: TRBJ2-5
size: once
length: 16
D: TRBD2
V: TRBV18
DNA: TGTGCCAGCTCACCTACTAGCGGGAGAAGGAAAGAGACCCAGTACTTC
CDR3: CASSPTSGRRKETQYF

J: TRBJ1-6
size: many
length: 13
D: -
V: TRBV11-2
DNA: TGTGCCAGCAGCTCGAGGGGGACCTCACCCCTCCACTTT
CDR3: CASSSRGTSPLHF

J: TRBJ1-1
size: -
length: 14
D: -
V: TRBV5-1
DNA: TGCGCCAGCAGCTTACTAACGGTGAACACTGAAGCTTTCTTT
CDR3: CASSLLTVNTEAFF

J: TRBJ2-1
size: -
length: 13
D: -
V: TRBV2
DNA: TGTGCCAGCAGGGCAGAGGCCTACAATGAGCAGTTCTTC
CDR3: CASRAEAYNEQFF

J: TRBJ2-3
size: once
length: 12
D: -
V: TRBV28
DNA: TGTGCCAGCGGGCAGAGCACAGATACGCAGTATTTT
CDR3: CASGQSTDTQYF

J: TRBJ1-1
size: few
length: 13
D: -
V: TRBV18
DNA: TGTGCCAGCTCACGTACTTCGCACACTGAAGCTTTCTTT
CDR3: CASSRTSHTEAFF

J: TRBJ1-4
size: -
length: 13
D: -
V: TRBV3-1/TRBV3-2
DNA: TGTGCCAGCAGCCTAACCCAGGGTGAAAAACTGTTTTTT
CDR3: CASSLTQGEKLFF

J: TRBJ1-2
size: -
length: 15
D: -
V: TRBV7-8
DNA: TGTGCCAGCAGCTACCAGGGGTTCGTAGACTATGGCTACACCTTC
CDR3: CASSYQGFVDYGYTF

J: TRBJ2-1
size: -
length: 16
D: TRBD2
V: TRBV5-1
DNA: TGCGCCAGCAGCGCGGGACTAGCGGGAGTTTCCGATGAGCAGTTCTTC
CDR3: CASSAGLAGVSDEQFF

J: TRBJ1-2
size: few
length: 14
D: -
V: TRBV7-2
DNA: TGTGCCAGCAGCTTGGGGACAACAAACTATGGCTACACCTTC
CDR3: CASSLGTTNYGYTF